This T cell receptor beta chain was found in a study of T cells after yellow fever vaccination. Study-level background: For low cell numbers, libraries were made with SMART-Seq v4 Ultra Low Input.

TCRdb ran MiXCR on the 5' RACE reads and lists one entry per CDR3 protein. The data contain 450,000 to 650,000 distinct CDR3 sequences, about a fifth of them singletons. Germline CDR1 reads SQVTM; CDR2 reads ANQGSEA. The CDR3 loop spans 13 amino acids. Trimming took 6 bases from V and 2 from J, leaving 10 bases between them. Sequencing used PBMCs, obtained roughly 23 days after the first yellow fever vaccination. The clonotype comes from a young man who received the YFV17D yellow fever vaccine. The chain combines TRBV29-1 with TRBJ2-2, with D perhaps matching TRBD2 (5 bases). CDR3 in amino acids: CSVQRENTGELFF. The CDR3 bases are TGCAGCGTGCAACGGGAAAACACCGGGGAGCTGTTTTTT.